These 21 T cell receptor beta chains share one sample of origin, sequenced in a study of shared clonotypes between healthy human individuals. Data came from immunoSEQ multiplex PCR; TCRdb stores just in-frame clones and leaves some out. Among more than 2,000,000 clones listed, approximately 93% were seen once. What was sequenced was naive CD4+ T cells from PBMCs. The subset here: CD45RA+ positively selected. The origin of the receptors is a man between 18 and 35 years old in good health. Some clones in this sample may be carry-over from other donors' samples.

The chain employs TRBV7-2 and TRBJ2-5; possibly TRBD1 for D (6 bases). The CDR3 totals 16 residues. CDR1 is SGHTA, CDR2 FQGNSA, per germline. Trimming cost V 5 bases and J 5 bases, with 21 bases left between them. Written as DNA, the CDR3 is TGTGCCAGCAGCCGTCCCGGGACACCGGAGGTCGAGACCCAGTACTTC. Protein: CASSRPGTPEVETQYF. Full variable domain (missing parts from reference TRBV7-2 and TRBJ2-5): GAGVSQSPSNKVTEKGKDVELRCDPISGHTALYWYRQSLGQGLEFLIYFQGNSAPDKSGLPSDRFSAERTGGSVSTLTIQRTQQEDSAVYLCASSRPGTPEVETQYFGPGTRLLVL.

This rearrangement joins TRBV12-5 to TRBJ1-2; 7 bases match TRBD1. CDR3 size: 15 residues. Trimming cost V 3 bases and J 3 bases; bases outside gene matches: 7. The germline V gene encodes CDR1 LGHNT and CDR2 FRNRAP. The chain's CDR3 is CASGLPTGRDYGYTF. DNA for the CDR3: TGTGCTAGTGGTTTACCGACAGGGCGGGACTATGGCTACACCTTC.

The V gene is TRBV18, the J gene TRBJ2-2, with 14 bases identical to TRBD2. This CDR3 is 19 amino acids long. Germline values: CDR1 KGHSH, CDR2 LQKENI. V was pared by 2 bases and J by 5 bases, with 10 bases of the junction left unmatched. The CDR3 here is CASSPTGTSGSLVTGELFF. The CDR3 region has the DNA TGTGCCAGCTCACCAACCGGGACTAGCGGGAGTCTCGTGACCGGGGAGCTGTTTTTT.

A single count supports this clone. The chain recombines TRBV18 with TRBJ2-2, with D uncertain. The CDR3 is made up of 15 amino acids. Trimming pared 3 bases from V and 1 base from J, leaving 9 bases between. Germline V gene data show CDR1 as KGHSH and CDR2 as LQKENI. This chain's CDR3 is CASSPARQNTGELFF. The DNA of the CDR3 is TGTGCCAGCTCACCCGCGAGGCAGAACACCGGGGAGCTGTTTTTT.

This chain's CDR3 is CASSPPRTSGRNEQYF. Written as DNA, the CDR3 is TGTGCCAGCAGCCCCCCCCGGACTAGCGGGAGAAACGAGCAGTACTTC. V usage is TRBV21-1 and J usage is TRBJ2-7; whether TRBD2, the table's D call, matches the DNA was not checked. TRBV21-1 is a recognized pseudogene. This CDR3 has 16 residues.

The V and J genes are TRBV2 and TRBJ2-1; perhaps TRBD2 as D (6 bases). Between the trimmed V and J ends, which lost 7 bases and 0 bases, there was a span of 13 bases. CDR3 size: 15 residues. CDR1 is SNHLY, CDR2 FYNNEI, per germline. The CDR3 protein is CASTLEGGSYNEQFF. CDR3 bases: TGTGCCAGCACATTAGAGGGAGGCTCCTACAATGAGCAGTTCTTC.

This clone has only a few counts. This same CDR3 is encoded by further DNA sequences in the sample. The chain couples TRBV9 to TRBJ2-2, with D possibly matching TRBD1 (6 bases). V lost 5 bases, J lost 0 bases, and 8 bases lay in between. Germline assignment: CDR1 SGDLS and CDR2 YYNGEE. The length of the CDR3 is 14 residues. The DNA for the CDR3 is TGTGCCAGCAGTGGGGGCTCGAACACCGGGGAGCTGTTTTTT. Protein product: CASSGGSNTGELFF.

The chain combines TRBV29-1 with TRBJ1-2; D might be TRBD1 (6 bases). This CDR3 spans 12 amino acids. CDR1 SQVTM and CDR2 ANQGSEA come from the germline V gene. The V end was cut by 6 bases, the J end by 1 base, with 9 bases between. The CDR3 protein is CSVLRGNYGYTF. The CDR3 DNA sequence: TGCAGCGTCCTCAGGGGTAACTATGGCTACACCTTC. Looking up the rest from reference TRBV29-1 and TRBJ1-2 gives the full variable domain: SAVISQKPSRDICQRGTSLTIQCQVDSQVTMMFWYRQQPGQSLTLIATANQGSEATYESGFVIDKFPISRPNLTFSTLTVSNMSPEDSSIYLCSVLRGNYGYTFGSGTRLTVV.

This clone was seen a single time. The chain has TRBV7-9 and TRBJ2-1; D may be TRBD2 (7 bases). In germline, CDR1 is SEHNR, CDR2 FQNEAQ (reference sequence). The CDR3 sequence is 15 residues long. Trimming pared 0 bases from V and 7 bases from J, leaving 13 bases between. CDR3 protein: CASSLAGRGANEQFF. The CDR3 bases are TGTGCCAGCAGCTTAGCGGGACGGGGGGCGAATGAGCAGTTCTTC.

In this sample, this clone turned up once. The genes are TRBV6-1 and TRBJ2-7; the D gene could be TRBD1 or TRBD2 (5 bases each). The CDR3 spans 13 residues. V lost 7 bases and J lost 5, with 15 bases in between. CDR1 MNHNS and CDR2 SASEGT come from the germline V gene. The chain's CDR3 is CASTTGARDEQYF. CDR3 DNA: TGTGCCAGCACTACCGGGGCTCGTGACGAGCAGTACTTC.

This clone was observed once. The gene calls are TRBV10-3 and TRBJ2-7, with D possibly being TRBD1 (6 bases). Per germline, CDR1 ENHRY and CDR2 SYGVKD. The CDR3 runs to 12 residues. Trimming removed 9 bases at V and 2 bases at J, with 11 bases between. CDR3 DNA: TGTGCCATAAGGGACACTACCTACGAGCAGTACTTC. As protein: CAIRDTTYEQYF.

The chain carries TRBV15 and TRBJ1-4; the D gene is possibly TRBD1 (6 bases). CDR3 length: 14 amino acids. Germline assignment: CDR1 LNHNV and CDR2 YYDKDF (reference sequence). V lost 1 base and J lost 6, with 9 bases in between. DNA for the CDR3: TGTGCCACCAGCAGAGTAACAGGGTATGAAAAACTGTTTTTT. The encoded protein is CATSRVTGYEKLFF.

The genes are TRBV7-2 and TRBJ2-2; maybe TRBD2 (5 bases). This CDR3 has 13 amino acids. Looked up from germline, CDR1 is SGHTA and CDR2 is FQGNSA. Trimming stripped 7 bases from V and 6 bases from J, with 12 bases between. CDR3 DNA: TGTGCCAGCAACAGAGGGAAGTCCGGGGAGCTGTTTTTT. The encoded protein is CASNRGKSGELFF.

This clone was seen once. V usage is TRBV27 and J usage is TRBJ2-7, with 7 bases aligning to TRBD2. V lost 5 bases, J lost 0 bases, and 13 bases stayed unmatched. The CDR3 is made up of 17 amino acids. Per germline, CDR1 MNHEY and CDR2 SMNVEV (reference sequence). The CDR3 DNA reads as TGTGCCAGCAGTCCCCGGCTAGCGGTCGATAGCTCCTACGAGCAGTACTTC. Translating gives CASSPRLAVDSSYEQYF.

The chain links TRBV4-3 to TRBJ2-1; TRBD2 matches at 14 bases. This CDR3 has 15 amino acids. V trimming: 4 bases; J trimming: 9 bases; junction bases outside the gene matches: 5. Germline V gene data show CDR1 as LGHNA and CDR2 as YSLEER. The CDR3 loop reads CASSLGLAGGSEQFF. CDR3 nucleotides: TGCGCCAGCAGCCTTGGACTAGCGGGAGGATCTGAGCAGTTCTTC.

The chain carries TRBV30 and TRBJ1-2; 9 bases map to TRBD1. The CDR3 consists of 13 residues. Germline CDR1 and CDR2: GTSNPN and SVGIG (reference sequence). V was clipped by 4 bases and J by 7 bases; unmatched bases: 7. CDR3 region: CAWTRDRESGYTF. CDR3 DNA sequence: TGTGCCTGGACCCGGGACAGGGAAAGTGGCTACACCTTC.

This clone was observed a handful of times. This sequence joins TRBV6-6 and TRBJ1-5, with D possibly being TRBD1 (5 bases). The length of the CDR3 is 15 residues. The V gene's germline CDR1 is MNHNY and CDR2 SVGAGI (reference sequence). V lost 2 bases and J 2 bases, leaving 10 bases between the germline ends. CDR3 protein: CASSYGGFGNQPQHF. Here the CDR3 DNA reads TGTGCCAGCAGTTACGGGGGATTTGGCAATCAGCCCCAGCATTTT.

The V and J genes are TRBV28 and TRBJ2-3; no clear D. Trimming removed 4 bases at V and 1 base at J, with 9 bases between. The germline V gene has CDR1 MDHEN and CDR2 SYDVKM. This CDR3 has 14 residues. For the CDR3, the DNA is TGTGCCAGCAGTTCCAACTCTCGCACAGATACGCAGTATTTT. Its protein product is CASSSNSRTDTQYF.

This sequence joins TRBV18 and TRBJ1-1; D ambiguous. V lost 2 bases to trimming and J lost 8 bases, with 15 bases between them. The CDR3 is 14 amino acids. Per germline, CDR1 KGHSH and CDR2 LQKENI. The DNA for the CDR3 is TGTGCCAGCTCACCAATAAGGAACACAGAAGAAGCTTTCTTT. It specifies CASSPIRNTEEAFF.

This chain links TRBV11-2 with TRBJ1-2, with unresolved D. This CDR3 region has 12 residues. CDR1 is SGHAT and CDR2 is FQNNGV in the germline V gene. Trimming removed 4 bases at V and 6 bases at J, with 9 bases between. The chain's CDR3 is CASSWSTDGYTF. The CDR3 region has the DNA TGTGCCAGCAGCTGGTCAACAGATGGCTACACCTTC.

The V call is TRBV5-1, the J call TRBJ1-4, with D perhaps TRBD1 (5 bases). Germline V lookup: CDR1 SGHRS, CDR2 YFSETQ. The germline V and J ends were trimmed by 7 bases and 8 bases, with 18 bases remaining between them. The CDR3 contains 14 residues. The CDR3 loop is CASGTGTGGEKLFF. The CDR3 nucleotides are TGCGCCAGCGGTACCGGGACCGGTGGGGAAAAACTGTTTTTT.